Sequencing of this T cell receptor beta chain was carried out in a study of T-cell memory formation after mild COVID-19. Study in general: Largely, TCR clusters stayed within a single donor. The study's findings and limits: Some clones that responded turned up in pre-infection memory, which suggests that cross-reactive memory joined in. Researchers could not confirm that second-wave clones peaking on day 37 targeted SARS-CoV-2.

Constant-segment primers served in 5'RACE that generated TCR alpha and TCR beta cDNA libraries bearing sample barcodes and UMIs. TCRdb re-called the 5' RACE reads with MiXCR, one entry per CDR3 protein. The table records around 310,000 distinct CDR3 sequences, roughly 15% of them present only once. This clonotype has only a few counts. Its antigen is currently unknown. The receptor comes from a man aged 18 to 29 who had mild COVID-19 (a few samples of this study predate the infection). Cell type and time point are not known. The sequencing sample was made of PBMCs or a T cell subset sorted from them (not recorded which).

The CDR3 DNA follows: TGTGCCACCAGTGTCGGGGGCACCACAGATACGCAGTATTTT. Translating gives CATSVGGTTDTQYF. The V call is TRBV24-1, the J call TRBJ2-3; D assignment may be TRBD1 or TRBD2 (6 bases each). Germline lookup yields CDR1 KGHDR and CDR2 SFDVKD. V was clipped by 5 bases and J by 2 bases, with 10 bases between them. The CDR3 extends over 14 amino acids.